This paragraph reports one TCR beta chain. The CDR3 totals 14 residues. V was clipped by 4 bases and J by 2 bases, with 11 bases between them. Germline V gene lookup returns CDR1 SGHTA and CDR2 FQGNSA. TCRdb used MiXCR to reprocess the 5' RACE reads, holding one entry per CDR3 protein. The data contain 50,000 to 70,000 distinct CDR3 sequences, roughly 20% of them singletons. Cells sorted as Tregs were CD4+, CD25+ and CD127-/low. Material for sequencing was tumor-infiltrating Tregs sorted from the breast tumor. This rearrangement joins TRBV7-2 to TRBJ2-5, with D perhaps being TRBD1 or TRBD2 (5 bases each). The source is a female donor with breast cancer. The CDR3 spells CASSSDWGQETQYF. The CDR3 DNA reads TGTGCCAGCAGCTCGGACTGGGGGCAAGAGACCCAGTACTTC.